Listed below are T cell receptor beta chains from one sample, sequenced in a study of blood T cell repertoires in COVID-19. Data came from immunoSEQ multiplex PCR; TCRdb stores just in-frame clones and leaves some out. The sample has roughly 180,000 clones, about nine tenths seen once. The sample consisted of PBMCs or T cells enriched from blood (not recorded which). The receptor source for this set is a woman younger than 45 who had recovered from COVID-19. Each CDR3 is given with its conserved first and last residue. A D gene is named only where the DNA matches it firmly. Clone size appears in some rows only: once, few, many, or a class for an expanded clone.

size	J	length	D	V	DNA	CDR3
once	TRBJ1-1	15	TRBD1	TRBV5-4	TGTGCCAGCAGCTTTCCGGGGACAGCGAACACTGAAGCTTTCTTT	CASSFPGTANTEAFF
.	TRBJ2-7	15	.	TRBV9	TGTGCCAGCAGCCCGGACCCCAGGGTGTCCTACGAGCAGTACTTC	CASSPDPRVSYEQYF
.	TRBJ1-1	13	.	TRBV7-3	TGTGCCAGCAGCGCGACACCAGGCACTGAAGCTTTCTTT	CASSATPGTEAFF
.	TRBJ2-2	15	.	TRBV12-5	TGTGCTAGTGGTTTGGACCTCGGGGATGGCGGGGAGCTGTTTTTT	CASGLDLGDGGELFF
.	TRBJ2-7	15	TRBD1	TRBV24-1	TGTGCCACCAGTGACAGGACAGGGGACCCCTACGAGCAGTACTTC	CATSDRTGDPYEQYF
.	TRBJ1-1	15	.	TRBV10-3	TGTGCCATCAGGGAAACCGGGACAAAGAACACTGAAGCTTTCTTT	CAIRETGTKNTEAFF
few	TRBJ1-6	18	.	TRBV9	TGTGCCAGCAGCGGTGCACCTAAACAGGGACCCTTGGTGTCACCCCTCCACTTT	CASSGAPKQGPLVSPLHF
.	TRBJ1-3	15	.	TRBV5-5	TGTGCCAGCAGCTTGTCTGGGCCCTCTGGAAACACCATATATTTT	CASSLSGPSGNTIYF
.	TRBJ2-5	16	.	TRBV11-3	TGTGCCAGCAGCTTACCGGGCAGGGGTTACCAAGAGACCCAGTACTTC	CASSLPGRGYQETQYF
.	TRBJ1-2	14	TRBD1	TRBV19	TGTGCCAGTAGTTCTCCCGGGACAGGGACTGGCTACACCTTC	CASSSPGTGTGYTF
once	TRBJ1-2	13	.	TRBV25-1	TGTGCCAGCAGTGACGTCAGGGAGGCTGGCTACACCTTC	CASSDVREAGYTF
.	TRBJ1-4	16	TRBD1	TRBV24-1	TGTGCCACCAGTGATTCCAGGGGGCCAGAGCGGGAAAAACTGTTTTTT	CATSDSRGPEREKLFF
.	TRBJ1-3	14	.	TRBV30	TGTGCCTGCCAACAGGGTCTTGGCGGAAACACCATATATTTT	CACQQGLGGNTIYF
.	TRBJ1-4	14	.	TRBV6-5	TGTGCCAGCAAAAATGGACAGAGCTCCGAAAAACTGTTTTTT	CASKNGQSSEKLFF
.	TRBJ1-2	11	.	TRBV20-1	TGCAGTGTTACGGGGTTCGGTGGCTACACCTTC	CSVTGFGGYTF
.	TRBJ1-2	13	TRBD1	TRBV6-2/TRBV6-3	TGTGCCAGCAGTCTACAGGGGATGTATGGCTACACCTTC	CASSLQGMYGYTF